The source of this TCR beta chain is a study of identifying expanded T cells in peripheral blood. Only in-frame clones appear in the TCRdb table, and some are missing; sequencing was by immunoSEQ multiplex PCR. The data hold about 58,000 clones, with 89% observed a single time. CDR1 is SGHVS, CDR2 FQNEAQ, per germline. V shed 5 bases, J shed 1 base, and the junction held 9 bases outside the gene matches. The CDR3 length is 16 residues. The sequence was obtained from a person aged 18 to 70 in good health. Sample: blood. The rearrangement links TRBV7-8 to TRBJ2-7, with 9 bases that match TRBD1. The CDR3 here is CASSGWDRDSSYEQYF. As DNA, the CDR3 is TGTGCCAGCAGCGGCTGGGACAGGGACTCTTCCTACGAGCAGTACTTC.